This passage covers 21 T cell receptor beta chains from one sample sequenced in a study of CD8 T cells in Susac syndrome. After extraction with the RNeasy kit, roughly 0.5 to 1 ug of the RNA was reverse transcribed using random hexamers. TCRdb independently ran MiXCR on the immunoSEQ multiplex PCR reads; one entry per CDR3 protein. Of some 240,000 distinct CDR3 sequences listed, 96% were seen once; the top ten hold 0.1%. Sequenced sample: CD4+ T cells from PBMCs. Receptor source: a human donor with Susac syndrome.

This clonotype has only one observation. The chain joins TRBV24-1 to TRBJ2-1, with TRBD1 matching over 8 bases. The CDR3 has 16 residues. Germline V gene lookup returns CDR1 KGHDR and CDR2 SFDVKD. Trimming removed 0 bases from V and 10 bases from J; junction bases left unmatched: 10. This CDR3 reads CATSDLFRTGRREQFF. The CDR3 DNA is TGTGCCACCAGTGATTTGTTTAGGACAGGGAGGAGGGAGCAGTTCTTC.

The V gene is TRBV5-7, the J gene TRBJ1-1; TRBD1 is a possible D gene (5 bases). TRBV5-7 is classed as an ORF, of uncertain function. V gave up 3 bases and J gave up 14 bases, with 20 bases separating them. There are 13 residues in the CDR3. This CDR3 reads CASSSPDSYLVFF. The CDR3 bases are TGTGCCAGCAGCTCCCCCGACAGCTACCTTGTGTTCTTT.

The CDR3 nucleotides are TGCGCCAGCAGCTTGGCCGAGTCAGGAGGAGAGACCCAGTACTTC. Encoded protein: CASSLAESGGETQYF. The V gene is TRBV5-1, the J gene TRBJ2-5, with a possible D match to TRBD2 (5 bases). The germline CDR1 and CDR2 sequences are SGHRS and YFSETQ. Between the trimmed V and J ends, which lost 0 bases and 4 bases, there was a span of 13 bases. The CDR3 runs 15 residues. Supplemented by reference TRBV5-1 and TRBJ2-5, the full variable domain reads KAGVTQTPRYLIKTRGQQVTLSCSPISGHRSVSWYQQTPGQGLQFLFEYFSETQRNKGNFPGRFSGRQFSNSRSEMNVSTLELGDSALYLCASSLAESGGETQYFGPGTRLLVL.

The V and J genes are TRBV4-2 and TRBJ1-1, with D uncertain. The CDR3 sequence is 14 residues long. Germline loops: CDR1 LGHNA, CDR2 YNFKEQ. Trimming took 0 bases from V and 4 from J, leaving 9 bases between them. The CDR3 nucleotides are TGTGCCAGCAGCCAAGATGATGGAAGCACTGAAGCTTTCTTT. This translates into CASSQDDGSTEAFF.

The chain combines TRBV6-1 with TRBJ2-7, with 9 bases identical to TRBD1. CDR1 is MNHNS, CDR2 SASEGT, per germline. The ends lost 3 bases at V and 5 bases at J; junction bases unmatched: 5. This CDR3 comprises 14 residues. The chain's CDR3 is CASSDGGTGNEQYF. Here the CDR3 DNA reads TGTGCCAGCAGTGACGGGGGGACAGGGAACGAGCAGTACTTC.

V and J are TRBV28 and TRBJ2-1; D unresolved. The CDR3 runs 15 residues. Germline CDR1 MDHEN, CDR2 SYDVKM. Trimming removed 5 bases at V and 5 bases at J, with 16 bases between. CDR3 region: CASSKDWGTNNEQFF. The CDR3 DNA is TGTGCCAGCAGTAAAGACTGGGGAACTAACAATGAGCAGTTCTTC. The variable domain in full, completed from reference TRBV28 and TRBJ2-1, reads DVKVTQSSRYLVKRTGEKVFLECVQDMDHENMFWYRQDPGLGLRLIYFSYDVKMKEKGDIPEGYSVSREKKERFSLILESASTNQTSMYLCASSKDWGTNNEQFFGPGTRLTVL.

The chain employs TRBV20-1 and TRBJ2-5; TRBD1 might be the D (6 bases). CDR1 is DFQATT and CDR2 is SNEGSKA in the germline V gene (reference sequence). V lost 5 bases to trimming and J lost 4 bases, with 20 bases between them. CDR3 length: 15 amino acids. The CDR3 region has the DNA TGCAGTGCTGCTCCCGCAGGGGTGGTCGGAGAGACCCAGTACTTC. Its translation is CSAAPAGVVGETQYF.

The table lists this clonotype with a count of one. V usage is TRBV7-3 and J usage is TRBJ2-4; 12 positions agree with TRBD1. J lost 12 bases, V lost 5 bases, and 14 bases had no gene match. The CDR3 has 16 residues. The V gene's germline CDR1 is SGHTA and CDR2 FQGTGA. Written as DNA, the CDR3 is TGTGCCAGCAGCCCCCGAGGGACAGGGGGCGAGGGGGATCAGTACTTC. The encoded protein is CASSPRGTGGEGDQYF.

This chain joins TRBV5-6 and TRBJ2-5, with D possibly matching TRBD2 (6 bases). There are 14 residues in the CDR3. V lost 0 bases, J lost 4 bases, and 10 bases lay in between. Germline CDR1 reads SGHDT; CDR2 reads YYEEEE. The DNA for the CDR3 is TGTGCCAGCAGCTTGGGGCTAGCGAGAGAGACCCAGTACTTC. It codes for CASSLGLARETQYF.

The chain couples TRBV21-1 to TRBJ1-5; no check of the table's D call, TRBD1, against the DNA was made. TRBV21-1 is an annotated pseudogene. This CDR3 has 15 amino acids. The chain's CDR3 is CASSKGPGSNQPQHF. CDR3 in DNA: TGTGCCAGCAGCAAAGGCCCGGGATCGAATCAGCCCCAGCATTTT.

The chain couples TRBV12-3 or TRBV12-4 to TRBJ2-7, with D perhaps matching TRBD1 or TRBD2 (5 bases each). The CDR3 sequence is 14 residues long. Trimming took 2 bases from V and 0 from J, leaving 8 bases between them. The CDR3 nucleotides are TGTGCCAGCAGTTTACCCGGGACCTCCTACGAGCAGTACTTC. It specifies CASSLPGTSYEQYF.

With respect to this clonotype: At one boundary the junction diverges from the germline segment, which might be a read error. The chain uses TRBV20-1 and TRBJ2-4, with D tentatively TRBD1 or TRBD2 (5 bases each). The CDR3 totals 14 residues. CDR1 is DFQATT, CDR2 SNEGSKA, per germline (reference sequence). The CDR3 is CSASRVEGKTIQYF. The DNA for the CDR3 is TGCAGTGCTAGCAGGGTAGAGGGCAAAACCATTCAGTACTTC.

The rearrangement uses TRBV20-1 and TRBJ1-5; maybe TRBD1 (6 bases). Trimming pared 4 bases from V and 3 bases from J, leaving 10 bases between. The CDR3 is made up of 13 amino acids. In germline, CDR1 is DFQATT, CDR2 SNEGSKA (reference sequence). CDR3 nucleotide sequence: TGCAGTGCTACTACAGGGTACAATCAGCCCCAGCATTTT. This sequence encodes CSATTGYNQPQHF.

Only a few counts were recorded for this clonotype. The rearrangement joins TRBV18 to TRBJ2-7; D call uncertain. Trimming cost V 6 bases and J 1 base, with 10 bases left between them. The CDR3 loop spans 13 amino acids. Germline V gene lookup returns CDR1 KGHSH and CDR2 LQKENI. The CDR3 region is CASSPAISYEQYF. The CDR3 DNA is TGTGCCAGCTCCCCCGCCATATCCTACGAGCAGTACTTC.

This chain uses TRBV27 with TRBJ1-2; D not resolved. CDR1 MNHEY and CDR2 SMNVEV come from the germline V gene (reference sequence). CDR3 size: 8 residues. In nucleotides, the CDR3 is TGTGGAAACTATGGCTACACCTTC. Its protein is CGNYGYTF.

The gene calls are TRBV6-6 and TRBJ2-1; 7 bases match TRBD2. The CDR3 loop spans 14 amino acids. Germline V gene lookup returns CDR1 MNHNY and CDR2 SVGAGI (reference sequence). Trimming took 6 bases from V and 0 from J; bases not matched to a gene: 2. This CDR3 is CASRAGDSYNEQFF. The CDR3, as DNA: TGTGCCAGCAGGGCGGGGGACTCCTACAATGAGCAGTTCTTC.

The V and J genes are TRBV10-2 and TRBJ2-7, with D perhaps TRBD1 (6 bases). CDR1 and CDR2 (germline): WSHSY, SAAADI. The length of the CDR3 is 14 residues. V lost 6 bases and J 2 bases, leaving 14 bases between the germline ends. In DNA, the CDR3 is TGCGCCAGCAGGCCGGGACACTTCACCTACGAGCAGTACTTC. It encodes CASRPGHFTYEQYF.

CDR3 loop: CSAPLGGLYEQYF. The CDR3 bases are TGCAGTGCCCCTTTGGGAGGACTCTACGAGCAGTACTTC. J is TRBJ2-7 and V is TRBV20-1; D perhaps matches TRBD2 (6 bases). The CDR3 runs 13 residues. V lost 6 bases and J 3 bases, leaving 15 bases between the germline ends. CDR1 DFQATT and CDR2 SNEGSKA come from the germline V gene (reference sequence).

The chain uses TRBV4-2 and TRBJ2-1; D remains unclear. V was shortened by 0 bases and J by 3 bases, with 3 bases between the two germline ends. CDR3 length: 13 residues. Per germline, CDR1 LGHNA and CDR2 YNFKEQ. CDR3 bases: TGTGCCAGCAGCCAAGACTACTACAATGAGCAGTTCTTC. Translating gives CASSQDYYNEQFF.

This sequence joins TRBV18 and TRBJ2-1; 10 bases fit TRBD1. V shed 6 bases, J shed 8 bases, and the junction held 4 bases outside the gene matches. Germline V gene lookup returns CDR1 KGHSH and CDR2 LQKENI. The length of the CDR3 is 13 residues. The CDR3 region has the DNA TGTGCCAGCTCTCCCGGGACAGGGGATGAGCAGTTCTTC. It is translated as CASSPGTGDEQFF.

The chain has TRBV30 and TRBJ2-5; 10 bases match TRBD1. The CDR3 runs 14 residues. V was clipped by 5 bases and J by 6 bases; unmatched bases: 9. Germline loops: CDR1 GTSNPN, CDR2 SVGIG (reference sequence). The CDR3 here is CAWSIGTGAKTQYF. CDR3 in DNA: TGTGCCTGGTCCATAGGGACAGGGGCGAAGACCCAGTACTTC.